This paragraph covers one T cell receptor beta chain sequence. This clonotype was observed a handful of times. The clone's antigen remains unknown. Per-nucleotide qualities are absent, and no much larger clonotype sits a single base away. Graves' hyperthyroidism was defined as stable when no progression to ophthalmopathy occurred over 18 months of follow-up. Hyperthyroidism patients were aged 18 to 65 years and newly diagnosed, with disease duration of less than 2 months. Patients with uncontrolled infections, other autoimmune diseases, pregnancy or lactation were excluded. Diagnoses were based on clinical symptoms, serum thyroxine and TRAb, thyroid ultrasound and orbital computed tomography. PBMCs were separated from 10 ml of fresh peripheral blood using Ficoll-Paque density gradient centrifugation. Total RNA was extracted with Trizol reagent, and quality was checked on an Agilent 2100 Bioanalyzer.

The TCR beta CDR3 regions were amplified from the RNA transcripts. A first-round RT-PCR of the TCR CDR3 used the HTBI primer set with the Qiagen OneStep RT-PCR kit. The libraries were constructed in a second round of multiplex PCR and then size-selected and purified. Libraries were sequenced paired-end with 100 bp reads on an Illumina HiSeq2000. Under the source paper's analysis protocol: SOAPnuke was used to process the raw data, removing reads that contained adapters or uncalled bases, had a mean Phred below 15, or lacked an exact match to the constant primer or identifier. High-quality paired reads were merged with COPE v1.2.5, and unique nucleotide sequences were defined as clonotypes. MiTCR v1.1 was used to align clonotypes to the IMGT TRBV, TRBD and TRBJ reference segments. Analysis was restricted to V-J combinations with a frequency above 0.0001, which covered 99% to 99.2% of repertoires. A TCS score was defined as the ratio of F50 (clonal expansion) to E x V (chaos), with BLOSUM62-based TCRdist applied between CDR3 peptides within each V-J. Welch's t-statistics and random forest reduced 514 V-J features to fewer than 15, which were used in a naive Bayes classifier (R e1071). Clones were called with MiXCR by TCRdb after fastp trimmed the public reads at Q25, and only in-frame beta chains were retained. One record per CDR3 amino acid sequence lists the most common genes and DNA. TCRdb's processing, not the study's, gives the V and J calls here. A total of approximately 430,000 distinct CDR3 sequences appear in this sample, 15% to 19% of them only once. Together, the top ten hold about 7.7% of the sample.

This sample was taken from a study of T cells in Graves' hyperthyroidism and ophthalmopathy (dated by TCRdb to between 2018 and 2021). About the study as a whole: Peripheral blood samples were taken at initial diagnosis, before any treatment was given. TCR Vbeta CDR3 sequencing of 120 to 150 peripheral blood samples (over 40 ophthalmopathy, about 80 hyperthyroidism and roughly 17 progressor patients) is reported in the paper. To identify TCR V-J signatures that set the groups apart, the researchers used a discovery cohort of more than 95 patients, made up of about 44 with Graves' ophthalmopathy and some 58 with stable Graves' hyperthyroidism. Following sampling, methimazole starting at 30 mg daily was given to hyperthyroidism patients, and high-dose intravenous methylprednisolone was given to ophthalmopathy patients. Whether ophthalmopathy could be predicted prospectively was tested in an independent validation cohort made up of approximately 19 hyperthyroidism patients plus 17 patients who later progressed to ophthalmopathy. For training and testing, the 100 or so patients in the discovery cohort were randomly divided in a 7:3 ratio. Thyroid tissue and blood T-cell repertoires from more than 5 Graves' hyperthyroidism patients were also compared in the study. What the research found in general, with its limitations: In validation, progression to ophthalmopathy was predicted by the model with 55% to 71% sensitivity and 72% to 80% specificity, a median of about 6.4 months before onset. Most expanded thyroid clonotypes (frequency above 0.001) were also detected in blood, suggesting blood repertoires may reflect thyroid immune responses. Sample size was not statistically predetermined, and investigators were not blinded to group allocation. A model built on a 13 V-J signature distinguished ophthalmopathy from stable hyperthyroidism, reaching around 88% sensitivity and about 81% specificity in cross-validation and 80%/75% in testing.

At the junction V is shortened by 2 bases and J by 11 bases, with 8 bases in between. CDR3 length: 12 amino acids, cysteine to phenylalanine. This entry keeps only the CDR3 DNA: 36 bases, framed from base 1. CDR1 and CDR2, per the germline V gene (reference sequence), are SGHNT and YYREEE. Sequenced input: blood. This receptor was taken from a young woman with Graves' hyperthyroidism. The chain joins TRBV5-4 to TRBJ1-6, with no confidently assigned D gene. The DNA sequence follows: TGTGCCAGCAGCTTCGGACGGACACCCCTCCACTTT. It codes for CASSFGRTPLHF.